A single sample gave rise to the 25 T cell receptor beta chains below, sequenced in a study of tumor and adjacent non-tumor tissue in lung cancer. Three rounds of nested PCR, following a modified ARM-PCR protocol, produced the TCRbeta library. TCRdb reanalysed the multiplex PCR reads using MiXCR and keeps one entry per CDR3 protein. The profile shows some 100,000 distinct CDR3 sequences, about 65% of them singletons. No cell sorting was done before RNA was extracted from the tissue. The normal lung tissue was taken more than 3 cm from the tumor edge. The sample taken for sequencing was distant non-tumor lung tissue. Receptor source: a man aged 55 to 70 with non-small cell lung cancer.

As to this clonotype: Mismatch with germline at one junction end may stem from a read error. V usage is TRBV10-3 and J usage is TRBJ1-5; no clear D gene. The CDR3 is made up of 17 amino acids. Germline values: CDR1 ENHRY, CDR2 SYGVKD. CDR3 DNA: TGTGCCATCATGGGATATCAATTTATAGATAGCAATCAACCCCAGCATTTT. It translates to CAIMGYQFIDSNQPQHF.

The count of this clonotype is one. This sequence may be a read error, since a much larger clone differs from it by one base. The CDR3 region has the DNA TGCAATGCTAGTGCCACAATGAATGAGCAGTTCTTC. This encodes CNASATMNEQFF. The rearrangement joins TRBV20-1 to TRBJ2-1; D remains unclear. The CDR3 runs 12 residues. Germline V gene lookup returns CDR1 DFQATT and CDR2 SNEGSKA (reference sequence).

The sample holds a few counts of this clonotype. The V call is TRBV12-3 or TRBV12-4, the J call TRBJ2-7; D is perhaps TRBD2 (6 bases). Trimming left V 10 bases short and J 7 bases short, with 29 bases between. CDR3 length: 16 amino acids. The CDR3 region is CATARGGAGLPGEQYF. The CDR3 coding sequence is TGTGCCACCGCCAGAGGTGGGGCGGGGCTCCCAGGGGAGCAGTACTTC.

The chain couples TRBV10-3 to TRBJ2-1; D not certain. CDR1 is ENHRY, CDR2 SYGVKD, per germline. The V end lost 0 bases, the J end lost 6 bases, and 6 bases lay between the germline ends. The CDR3 runs 13 residues. CDR3 in amino acids: CAISESSCNEQFF. DNA of the CDR3: TGTGCCATCAGTGAGTCCTCATGCAATGAGCAGTTCTTC.

J is TRBJ2-1 and V is TRBV11-1; D perhaps matches TRBD1 (6 bases). The J call may be mistaken, given a closer DNA end match to TRBJ2-7. This CDR3 contains 15 residues. The germline V gene has CDR1 SGHAT and CDR2 FQDESV (reference sequence). CDR3 DNA: TGTGCCAGCAGTCGTCTGACAGGCTCCTATAATGAGCAGTACTTC. Encoded protein: CASSRLTGSYNEQYF.

Worth noting for this clonotype: An end of the junction differs from the germline gene, which may be a read error. The chain couples TRBV5-6 to TRBJ1-1, with no clear D. The V gene's germline CDR1 is SGHDT and CDR2 YYEEEE. CDR3 size: 11 residues. In DNA, the CDR3 is TGTGCCAGCAGCTTAGGAGCTGAAGTTTTCTTT. This sequence encodes CASSLGAEVFF.

This clonotype was observed once. The junction does not match germline at one end; this may be a read error. The J gene is TRBJ2-2, the V gene TRBV6-5; D may match TRBD1 or TRBD2 (5 bases each). Germline-derived CDR1 and CDR2 are MNHEY and SVGAGI. The CDR3 totals 19 residues. CDR3 in DNA: TGTGCCAGCAGTTACTCGTCGCTAGCCGGGACCCCGAACACCGGGGAGCTGCTTTTT. Amino acid sequence: CASSYSSLAGTPNTGELLF.

Regarding this clonotype: Just one base apart from a much larger clone, this may be a read error. The CDR3 end shows no conserved phenylalanine or tryptophan, and so a read error is likely. The limits of the CDR3 on the DNA are not certain, so only TCRdb's listed CDR3 is given. The chain links TRBV5-5 to TRBJ2-1. Per the germline V gene, CDR1 is SGHKS and CDR2 is YYEKEE (reference sequence). A total of 15 residues make up the CDR3, ends included. The CDR3 reads CASSYTGRQHNERFL.

Worth noting for this clonotype: A clone one base away is much larger, so this may be a read error. The rearrangement joins TRBV28 to TRBJ1-5; D gene ambiguous. Looked up from germline, CDR1 is MDHEN and CDR2 is SYDVKM. The CDR3 length is 14 residues. V was cut by 5 bases and J by 6 bases, with 14 bases left in between. As DNA, the CDR3 is TGTGCCAGCAGTCTACGCGAGGGTGGTCAGCCCCAGCATTTT. It yields the protein CASSLREGGQPQHF.

This clonotype was picked up many times. The chain carries TRBV29-1 and TRBJ2-1; possibly TRBD1 for D (5 bases). The CDR3 is 14 residues long. The V end lost 7 bases, the J end lost 0 bases, and 13 bases lay between the germline ends. Germline V gives CDR1 SQVTM, CDR2 ANQGSEA. CDR3 region: CSGQTASSYNEQFF. Here the CDR3 DNA reads TGCAGCGGCCAGACAGCGAGCTCCTACAATGAGCAGTTCTTC.

This clonotype has a count of ten or more. This chain uses TRBV7-9 with TRBJ2-3, with TRBD1 matching 9 bases. Germline V gene sequence: CDR1 SEHNR, CDR2 FQNEAQ (reference sequence). CDR3 length: 14 residues. V gave up 5 bases and J gave up 6 bases; unmatched junction bases: 6. The chain's CDR3 is CASSPGQGFDTQYF. The CDR3 DNA reads as TGTGCCAGCAGCCCGGGACAGGGATTCGATACGCAGTATTTT.

This clonotype was recorded at least ten times. The chain carries TRBV6-2 or TRBV6-3 and TRBJ2-7; no definite D call. V was pared by 6 bases and J by 2 bases, with 11 bases between. Germline CDR1 and CDR2: MNHEY and SVGEGT. The CDR3 extends over 13 amino acids. The CDR3: CASRPENTYEQYF. The CDR3 nucleotides are TGTGCCAGCAGACCCGAGAACACCTACGAGCAGTACTTC.

This clonotype was observed a handful of times. This may arise from a read error, as a much more abundant clone is one base away. V and J are TRBV6-5 and TRBJ2-1, with 14 positions matching TRBD2. CDR1 and CDR2 (germline): MNHEY, SVGAGI. The CDR3 has 16 residues. The CDR3 bases are TGTGCCAGCAGTCCTCGACTAGCGGGAGGGGGGAATGAGCTGTTCTTC. Translated, it gives CASSPRLAGGGNELFF.

This clonotype has ten or more counts. This CDR3 is CSVGSGTATSTDTQYF. CDR3 sequence (DNA): TGCAGCGTTGGGTCCGGGACAGCCACTAGCACAGATACGCAGTATTTT. The chain couples TRBV29-1 to TRBJ2-3; 7 bases line up with TRBD1. The CDR3 has 16 residues. Germline values: CDR1 SQVTM, CDR2 ANQGSEA. Trimming took 4 bases from V and 0 from J; bases not matched to a gene: 10.

The chain combines TRBV11-3 with TRBJ2-3; possible D gene TRBD2, 5 bases. Trimming stripped 8 bases from V and 11 bases from J, with 17 bases between. Germline V gene data show CDR1 as SGHNT and CDR2 as YENEEA. There are 12 residues in the CDR3. Written as DNA, the CDR3 is TGTGCCAGCGGGTCTAGCACAGACATGCAGTATTTT. Its protein is CASGSSTDMQYF.

Concerning this clonotype: This may arise from a read error, as a much more abundant clone is one base away. This sequence joins TRBV30 and TRBJ1-2; 10 bases match TRBD1. CDR1 GTSNPN and CDR2 SVGIG come from the germline V gene (reference sequence). The CDR3 covers 13 residues. With V trimmed by 5 bases and J by 5 bases, 5 bases remained unmatched. The CDR3 DNA reads as TGTGCCTGGGACAGGGACAGGGGATATGGCTACACCTTC. It encodes CAWDRDRGYGYTF.

V gene TRBV5-1 combines with J gene TRBJ1-1; possible D gene TRBD1, 6 bases. The V gene lost 4 bases and the J gene lost 2 bases, with 12 bases spanning the gap. This CDR3 has 14 residues. Looked up from germline, CDR1 is SGHRS and CDR2 is YFSETQ. The CDR3 loop reads CASSPGDFNTEAFF. In nucleotides, the CDR3 is TGCGCCAGCAGCCCAGGGGACTTCAACACTGAAGCTTTCTTT.

This clonotype was seen just once. The CDR3 bases are TGTGCCAGCAGCCCCCGGGACAGGGGGAACTCTGGAAACACCATATATTTT. This encodes CASSPRDRGNSGNTIYF. The chain links TRBV21-1 to TRBJ1-3; the D call TRBD1 from the table was never checked on the DNA. TRBV21-1 corresponds to a pseudogene. This CDR3 is 17 amino acids long.

On this clonotype: Given a much more abundant clone one base away, this may be a read error. The chain combines TRBV12-3 or TRBV12-4 with TRBJ1-2; 8 positions agree with TRBD1. The CDR3 loop spans 16 amino acids. CDR3 DNA: TGTGCCAGCAGTTCGATAACCGGGACAGGCCTCTATGACTACACCTTC. Its protein is CASSSITGTGLYDYTF.

J is TRBJ2-1 and V is TRBV28; perhaps TRBD2 as D (6 bases). Germline lookup yields CDR1 MDHEN and CDR2 SYDVKM. CDR3 size: 14 residues. Trimming removed 7 bases at V and 5 bases at J, with 15 bases between. The DNA of the CDR3 is TGTGCCAGCAAGAACGGGGGACCAAACAATGAGCAGTTCTTC. This codes for CASKNGGPNNEQFF.

J is TRBJ1-2 and V is TRBV28, with TRBD1 as a possible D gene (5 bases). The CDR3 length is 12 residues. Trimming took off 8 bases at V and 7 bases at J, with 14 bases between the two ends. The V gene's germline CDR1 is MDHEN and CDR2 SYDVKM. The CDR3: CASLEGERGYTF. CDR3 in DNA: TGTGCCAGCTTAGAAGGGGAGCGTGGCTACACCTTC.

In regard to this clonotype: This may be a read error, as it is one base from a much larger clone. The J gene is TRBJ2-7, the V gene TRBV7-9; D gene uncertain. This CDR3 is built from 14 residues. CDR1 is SEHNR, CDR2 FQNEAQ, per germline (reference sequence). CDR3 region: CASSLVAVSYDQYF. CDR3 in DNA: TGTGCCAGCAGCTTAGTAGCAGTCTCCTACGATCAGTACTTC.

The gene calls are TRBV2 and TRBJ1-1; D is ambiguous. V dropped 2 bases and J dropped 6 bases, with 13 bases sitting between them. Looked up from germline, CDR1 is SNHLY and CDR2 is FYNNEI. CDR3 length equals 14 residues. DNA of the CDR3: TGTGCCAGCAGTGAATTCGCGCAGTCTTCTGAAGCTTTCTTT. Encoded protein: CASSEFAQSSEAFF.

Comment on this clonotype: A much larger clone lies a single base off, so this may be a read error. This chain links TRBV6-1 with TRBJ2-7, with D hard to call. The CDR3 covers 10 residues. Germline lookup yields CDR1 MNHNS and CDR2 SASEGT. The V end lost 6 bases, the J end lost 7 bases, and 7 bases lay between the germline ends. In DNA form, the CDR3 reads TGTGCCAGCAGGGGCACGGAGCAGTACTTC. It specifies CASRGTEQYF.

The sample holds a few counts of this clonotype. One junction end disagrees with the germline gene, perhaps due to a read error. The V call is TRBV4-3, the J call TRBJ1-1; TRBD1 matches at 8 bases. The CDR3 is 16 residues long. Germline V lookup: CDR1 LGHNA, CDR2 YSLEER. The CDR3 here is CASSQPGTGLNIEAFF. In DNA form, the CDR3 reads TGTGCCAGCAGCCAACCCGGGACAGGTTTGAACATTGAAGCTTTCTTT.